Listed here are 16 T cell receptor beta chains from one sample, sequenced in a study of post-analysis software for immune sequencing data. General observations from the study: Patients had higher frequencies than controls of roughly five TRBV segments, including TRBV5-6, TRBV5-1 and TRBV20-1.

Unique molecular identifiers tagged the TCR beta cDNA libraries. Each CDR3 protein is one row after TCRdb ran MiXCR on the PCR reads. The sample has just over 250,000 distinct CDR3 sequences, 30% to 45% seen once; the top ten hold 4.5% to 5.5%. No antigens are known for them. The specimen was blood. All receptors come from a girl between 5 and 17 years old with multiple sclerosis.

Points on this clonotype: This could be a read error, since a much larger clone is one nucleotide away. V and J are TRBV28 and TRBJ2-1; TRBD2 aligns across 7 bases. Germline V gene data show CDR1 as MDHEN and CDR2 as SYDVKM. Trimming took 4 bases from V and 4 from J; bases not matched to a gene: 7. There are 15 residues in the CDR3. The CDR3 spells CASSSAGSQYNEQFF. CDR3 nucleotides: TGTGCCAGCAGTTCAGCGGGGAGCCAGTACAATGAGCAGTTCTTC. The whole variable domain, remainder taken from reference TRBV28 and TRBJ2-1, is DVKVTQSSRYLVKRTGEKVFLECVQDMDHENMFWYRQDPGLGLRLIYFSYDVKMKEKGDIPEGYSVSREKKERFSLILESASTNQTSMYLCASSSAGSQYNEQFFGPGTRLTVL.

The chain employs TRBV5-1 and TRBJ2-7, with D perhaps matching TRBD2 (6 bases). CDR3 size: 15 residues. Trimming left V 0 bases short and J 2 bases short, with 12 bases between. Looked up from germline, CDR1 is SGHRS and CDR2 is YFSETQ. This chain's CDR3 is CASSLGGSGPYEQYF. CDR3 DNA: TGCGCCAGCAGCTTGGGGGGTAGCGGACCCTACGAGCAGTACTTC. Based on the CDR3 plus reference TRBV5-1 and TRBJ2-7, the full variable domain is KAGVTQTPRYLIKTRGQQVTLSCSPISGHRSVSWYQQTPGQGLQFLFEYFSETQRNKGNFPGRFSGRQFSNSRSEMNVSTLELGDSALYLCASSLGGSGPYEQYFGPGTRLTVT.

In its sample, this clonotype was seen many times. The chain employs TRBV4-2 and TRBJ2-5, with 7 bases fitting TRBD2. The CDR3 length is 15 residues. V lost 4 bases and J lost 3; bases outside the gene matches: 8. The germline V gene has CDR1 LGHNA and CDR2 YNFKEQ. As DNA, the CDR3 is TGTGCCAGCAGCCCAGGCCAGCGGGGTAAAGAGACCCAGTACTTC. Its protein product is CASSPGQRGKETQYF.

The chain joins TRBV6-1 to TRBJ2-1; 13 bases line up with TRBD2. The CDR3 sequence is 15 residues long. The V gene's germline CDR1 is MNHNS and CDR2 SASEGT. Trimming at V came to 5 bases and at J to 7 bases, leaving 5 bases not matched to a gene. CDR3 loop: CASSFGTSGDNEQFF. Here the CDR3 DNA reads TGTGCCAGCAGTTTTGGGACTAGCGGGGATAATGAGCAGTTCTTC.

A note on this clonotype: This is likely a read error, given that the CDR3 carries no conserved phenylalanine or tryptophan at its end. The chain employs TRBV7-2 and TRBJ2-7; D tentatively fits TRBD1 or TRBD2 (5 bases each). The tail of the sequence fits TRBJ2-5 better, so the J call may be wrong. CDR3 length: 15 residues. CDR1 is SGHTA and CDR2 is FQGNSA in the germline V gene. The CDR3 DNA reads as TGTGCCAGCAGCTTATCCATACCTTGGGGGGAGACCCAGTACTGC. Amino acid sequence: CASSLSIPWGETQYC.

This clonotype was picked up many times. This may be a read error, as it is one base from a much larger clone. This chain connects TRBV5-1 to TRBJ2-5, with 10 bases matching TRBD2. Germline values: CDR1 SGHRS, CDR2 YFSETQ. Trimming at V came to 4 bases and at J to 4 bases, leaving 10 bases not matched to a gene. The CDR3 extends over 16 amino acids. CDR3 amino acids: CASSPRLRTSGETQYF. CDR3 nucleotide sequence: TGCGCCAGCAGCCCTAGACTGAGGACTAGCGGAGAGACCCAGTACTTC.

Remarks on this clonotype: Being one base from a much bigger clone, this may be a read error. The J gene is TRBJ2-4, the V gene TRBV6-5; D remains unclear. Germline V gene sequence: CDR1 MNHEY, CDR2 SVGAGI. The CDR3 contains 12 residues. Trimming took off 5 bases at V and 9 bases at J, with 11 bases between the two ends. CDR3 residues: CASSTLRSIQYF. CDR3 DNA: TGTGCCAGCAGTACACTACGCAGCATTCAGTACTTC.

The genes are TRBV4-1 and TRBJ2-1; the match to TRBD2 covers 12 bases. This CDR3 is built from 16 residues. The trim removed 3 bases at V and 8 bases at J, leaving 8 bases unmatched. The germline gives CDR1 MGHRA, CDR2 YSYEKL. CDR3 sequence reads: CASSHETSGSSYEQFF. The CDR3 DNA follows: TGCGCCAGCAGCCACGAGACTAGCGGGAGTTCCTATGAGCAGTTCTTC.

This clonotype came up many times. V is TRBV5-1 and J is TRBJ1-6, with 8 bases that match TRBD1. CDR1 is SGHRS, CDR2 YFSETQ, per germline. The CDR3 length is 15 residues. Trimming at V came to 4 bases and at J to 5 bases, leaving 5 bases not matched to a gene. CDR3 residues: CASSLQGADNSPLHF. CDR3 coding DNA: TGCGCCAGCAGCCTTCAGGGGGCTGATAATTCACCCCTCCACTTT.

This clonotype was found many times. The chain combines TRBV7-6 with TRBJ2-1, with 7 bases identical to TRBD1. After removal of 1 base from V and 5 bases from J, the junction contained 5 bases not matched to a gene. Germline V lookup: CDR1 SGHVS, CDR2 FNYEAQ. The CDR3 length is 15 residues. This chain's CDR3 is CASSLERGRHNEQFF. The DNA of the CDR3 is TGTGCCAGCAGCTTAGAAAGGGGGCGGCACAATGAGCAGTTCTTC. Drawing the rest from reference TRBV7-6 and TRBJ2-1, the complete variable domain is GAGVSQSPRYKVTKRGQDVALRCDPISGHVSLYWYRQALGQGPEFLTYFNYEAQQDKSGLPNDRFSAERPEGSISTLTIQRTEQRDSAMYRCASSLERGRHNEQFFGPGTRLTVL.

The CDR3 DNA follows: TGTGCCAGCAGTTACTCAAGCAGGGGGCGCGAGCAGTACTTC. Translated: CASSYSSRGREQYF. J is TRBJ2-5 and V is TRBV6-5; 8 bases agree with TRBD1. The DNA end is more similar to TRBJ2-7, so the J call may be wrong. CDR1 MNHEY and CDR2 SVGAGI come from the germline V gene. This CDR3 is built from 14 residues.

The J gene is TRBJ2-1, the V gene TRBV29-1; D perhaps matches TRBD2 (6 bases). CDR3 length: 15 amino acids. Germline lookup yields CDR1 SQVTM and CDR2 ANQGSEA. Trimming stripped 1 base from V and 7 bases from J, with 17 bases between. CDR3 in DNA: TGCAGCGTTGAAGGAGCATCGGAGGGAGGAAATGAGCAGTTCTTC. This codes for CSVEGASEGGNEQFF.

CDR3: CASSSPGLAGPRDTQYF. The CDR3 bases are TGTGCCAGCAGCTCCCCGGGACTAGCGGGGCCCAGGGATACGCAGTATTTT. This chain uses TRBV11-2 with TRBJ2-3; 13 bases match TRBD2. Germline V gene data show CDR1 as SGHAT and CDR2 as FQNNGV. This CDR3 contains 17 residues. Trimming at V came to 4 bases and at J to 6 bases, leaving 10 bases not matched to a gene.

With respect to this clonotype: The junction and the germline gene differ at one end; a read error may be behind it. The chain has TRBV10-3 and TRBJ1-5; the D is unclear. Germline CDR1 ENHRY, CDR2 SYGVKD. There are 13 residues in the CDR3. CDR3 in amino acids: CAIGGYSNQPQHF. The CDR3 coding sequence is TGTGCCATCGGCGGTTATAGCAATCAACCCCAGCATTTT.

There are many counts of this clonotype. The chain employs TRBV20-1 and TRBJ2-1; 9 nucleotides agree with TRBD2. The CDR3 covers 17 residues. With V trimmed by 0 bases and J by 3 bases, 9 bases remained unmatched. The germline V gene has CDR1 DFQATT and CDR2 SNEGSKA (reference sequence). The CDR3: CSARDPSGTRLYNEQFF. DNA of the CDR3: TGCAGTGCTAGAGACCCTAGCGGGACGCGACTCTACAATGAGCAGTTCTTC.

This clonotype was picked up many times. The gene calls are TRBV6-4 and TRBJ2-3, with 12 bases matching TRBD1. CDR3 length: 18 residues. The germline V gene encodes CDR1 MRHNA and CDR2 SNTAGT. The V gene end was trimmed by 0 bases and the J gene end by 6 bases; junction bases not matched to a gene: 10. The CDR3 reads CASSDSFRRDRGPDTQYF. As DNA, the CDR3 is TGTGCCAGCAGTGACTCCTTCCGCCGGGACAGGGGGCCCGATACGCAGTATTTT.